These 9 T cell receptor beta chains were all obtained from the same sample, sequenced in a study of shared clonotypes between healthy human individuals. The table came from immunoSEQ multiplex PCR; TCRdb's copy has only in-frame clones and leaves some out. Seen here are about 2.2 million clones, about 93% observed once, and the top ten hold approximately 1.7%. Positively selected for CCR7, the CD45RO-negative cells used as naive CD8 cells excluded terminally differentiated effector memory CD45RA+ cells. Material: naive CD8+ T cells from PBMCs. These receptors were obtained from a man in his late teens or twenties in good health. Some clones in this sample may be carry-over from other donors' samples.

This chain links TRBV9 with TRBJ2-1; TRBD2 aligns across 7 bases. Germline V lookup: CDR1 SGDLS, CDR2 YYNGEE. V was pared by 4 bases and J by 6 bases, with 10 bases of the junction left unmatched. CDR3 length: 15 amino acids. The CDR3 loop reads CASSLRGGAGNEQFF. Written as DNA, the CDR3 is TGTGCCAGCAGCCTTAGGGGAGGGGCAGGCAATGAGCAGTTCTTC.

The chain couples TRBV10-3 to TRBJ2-7; a weak D match, TRBD1 (5 bases). This CDR3 has 15 amino acids. Trimming shortened V by 1 base and J by 1 base, and 11 bases separated the two germline ends. Germline loops: CDR1 ENHRY, CDR2 SYGVKD. CDR3 DNA: TGTGCCATCAGTGAGTTCAGGGCTGAATCCTACGAGCAGTACTTC. Residues: CAISEFRAESYEQYF.

V gene TRBV5-6 combines with J gene TRBJ2-5; 8 nucleotides agree with TRBD1. The J call is uncertain, as TRBJ2-7 better fits the DNA end. The CDR3 length is 14 residues. Germline assignment: CDR1 SGHDT and CDR2 YYEEEE. The CDR3 region is CASSLGQGSAEQYF. In nucleotides, the CDR3 is TGTGCCAGCAGCTTGGGACAGGGGTCCGCCGAGCAGTACTTC.

The chain combines TRBV28 with TRBJ1-2, with 7 bases fitting TRBD1. The CDR3 consists of 19 residues. The germline gives CDR1 MDHEN, CDR2 SYDVKM. The J segment lost 0 bases and the V segment lost 5 bases, leaving 18 bases of the junction unmatched. The CDR3 loop is CASSPPPGRTGEANYGYTF. CDR3 sequence (DNA): TGTGCCAGCAGTCCACCCCCTGGCAGGACAGGCGAAGCTAACTATGGCTACACCTTC.

The chain couples TRBV6-5 to TRBJ1-5; D is ambiguous. Per the germline V gene, CDR1 is MNHEY and CDR2 is SVGAGI. V dropped 0 bases and J dropped 0 bases, with 9 bases sitting between them. This CDR3 has 16 amino acids. The CDR3 DNA reads TGTGCCAGCAGTTACTCGCCCAGCTATAGCAATCAGCCCCAGCATTTT. Residues: CASSYSPSYSNQPQHF.

The chain carries TRBV29-1 and TRBJ1-1; the match to TRBD1 covers 7 bases. The germline gives CDR1 SQVTM, CDR2 ANQGSEA. This CDR3 is built from 14 residues. The V and J ends lost 6 bases and 11 bases, in that order; junction bases with no gene match: 18. CDR3: CSVPSGRGRSTAFF. In DNA, the CDR3 is TGCAGCGTGCCTTCGGGCAGGGGGAGGAGTACGGCTTTCTTT.

The V call is TRBV27, the J call TRBJ2-2, with D possibly matching TRBD2 (6 bases). The CDR3 extends over 11 amino acids. CDR1 is MNHEY and CDR2 is SMNVEV in the germline V gene (reference sequence). V was cut by 6 bases and J by 10 bases, with 9 bases left in between. The CDR3 region has the DNA TGTGCCAGCAGGTCGGGGGTGGAGCTGTTTTTT. Amino acid sequence: CASRSGVELFF.

The chain has TRBV7-9 and TRBJ2-1, with unresolved D. Germline V lookup: CDR1 SEHNR, CDR2 FQNEAQ (reference sequence). The V end lost 8 bases, the J end lost 2 bases, and 13 bases lay between the germline ends. There are 14 residues in the CDR3. The CDR3 DNA reads as TGTGCCAGCCGCGGTGGTTCGGCCTACAATGAGCAGTTCTTC. Encoded protein: CASRGGSAYNEQFF.

V gene TRBV6-1 combines with J gene TRBJ1-4; a weak D match, TRBD1 (6 bases). Trimming took off 6 bases at V and 3 bases at J, with 11 bases between the two ends. This CDR3 has 14 residues. Germline CDR1 reads MNHNS; CDR2 reads SASEGT. The CDR3 DNA reads as TGTGCCAGCAGGCGGGGGCGATCTAATGAAAAACTGTTTTTT. This encodes CASRRGRSNEKLFF.